The sequence of this TCR beta chain was determined in a study of T cells after yellow fever vaccination. A 5'RACE template-switching step, the method used to make TCR cDNA, added a universal primer site and UMIs. TCRdb passed the 5' RACE reads through MiXCR, listing each CDR3 protein once. The sample carries some 320,000 distinct CDR3 sequences, less than 9.5% recorded once. This sample comprised CD4+ T cells sorted from PBMCs, obtained 5 days after the yellow fever booster vaccination. This sequence originates from a man younger than 30 who received the YFV17D yellow fever vaccine.

The CDR3 nucleotides read TGTGCCAGCAGCCCCCGGGGTGTCCGCTACTATGGCTACACCTTC. It translates to CASSPRGVRYYGYTF. This chain connects TRBV12-3 or TRBV12-4 to TRBJ1-2; D gene ambiguous. Trimming took 6 bases from V and 3 from J, leaving 17 bases between them. The length of the CDR3 is 15 residues.